The 8 T cell receptor beta chains below were found in one sample sequenced in a study of resident and recirculating memory T cells in vitiligo. Clones were read by immunoSEQ multiplex PCR, and TCRdb kept only the in-frame ones, dropping some. The sample holds 55,000 to 75,000 clones, approximately 90% seen once. The specimen sequenced was blood. These receptors came from a male donor with vitiligo.

This chain joins TRBV7-8 and TRBJ1-2, with 7 bases that match TRBD1. This CDR3 spans 14 amino acids. Germline V lookup: CDR1 SGHVS, CDR2 FQNEAQ. V was pared by 5 bases and J by 6 bases, with 9 bases of the junction left unmatched. In DNA form, the CDR3 reads TGTGCCAGCAGCGCCTTACAGGGGAGGAATGGCTACACCTTC. The encoded protein is CASSALQGRNGYTF. Variable domain in full (rest from reference TRBV7-8 and TRBJ1-2): GAGVSQSPRYKVAKRGQDVALRCDPISGHVSLFWYQQALGQGPEFLTYFQNEAQLDKSGLPSDRFFAERPEGSVSTLKIQRTQQEDSAVYLCASSALQGRNGYTFGSGTRLTVV.

The V gene is TRBV18, the J gene TRBJ1-1; 7 bases are a match to TRBD1. The CDR3 is 21 amino acids. Germline CDR1 and CDR2: KGHSH and LQKENI. J was trimmed by 4 bases and V by 6 bases; bases with no gene match: 29. CDR3: CASSLGARGSISWNVGTEAFF. CDR3 coding DNA: TGTGCCAGCTCCCTGGGGGCCAGGGGGTCCATAAGTTGGAACGTCGGCACTGAAGCTTTCTTT. The full variable domain, completed using reference TRBV18 and TRBJ1-1, is NAGVMQNPRHLVRRRGQEARLRCSPMKGHSHVYWYRQLPEEGLKFMVYLQKENIIDESGMPKERFSAEFPKEGPSILRIQQVVRGDSAAYFCASSLGARGSISWNVGTEAFFGQGTRLTVV.

This clone has only one observation. The J gene is TRBJ1-2, the V gene TRBV11-2; 10 positions match TRBD1. Losses at the gene ends were 3 bases for V and 3 bases for J; bases not matched to a gene: 13. Germline CDR1 is SGHAT and CDR2 is FQNNGV. The CDR3 totals 18 residues. The DNA for the CDR3 is TGTGCCAGCAGCTTTTGGGCCCAACTGGGGACAGGGGACTATGGCTACACCTTC. As protein: CASSFWAQLGTGDYGYTF.

This chain connects TRBV29-1 to TRBJ1-2; the match to TRBD1 covers 8 bases. The CDR3 is 12 residues long. Germline V gives CDR1 SQVTM, CDR2 ANQGSEA. Trimming removed 8 bases from V and 4 bases from J; junction bases left unmatched: 6. The DNA for the CDR3 is TGCAGCACCGGACAGGGTGCCTATGGCTACACCTTC. Residues: CSTGQGAYGYTF.

The J gene is TRBJ2-5, the V gene TRBV11-1; D possibly corresponds to TRBD1 (6 bases). The V and J ends lost 1 base and 4 bases respectively, with 10 bases between them. The CDR3 spans 14 residues. CDR1 is SGHAT, CDR2 FQDESV, per germline (reference sequence). CDR3 sequence: CASSLGTELETQYF. The CDR3, as DNA: TGTGCCAGCAGCTTAGGGACAGAGCTAGAGACCCAGTACTTC.

The chain links TRBV4-2 to TRBJ2-1; D is possibly TRBD2 (5 bases). Germline V gives CDR1 LGHNA, CDR2 YNFKEQ. The CDR3 spans 15 residues. V was shortened by 0 bases and J by 8 bases, with 14 bases between the two germline ends. Here the CDR3 reads CASSQDLAGEDEQFF. The CDR3 DNA reads as TGTGCCAGCAGCCAAGATCTTGCCGGGGAAGATGAGCAGTTCTTC.

The CDR3 DNA reads as TGTGCCAGCAGCTTCATAGGGCAGGGGATTGAGGCCCAGCATTTT. Its translation: CASSFIGQGIEAQHF. This rearrangement joins TRBV7-8 to TRBJ1-5, with a possible D match to TRBD1 (6 bases). The CDR3 runs to 15 residues. Trimming took off 3 bases at V and 11 bases at J, with 20 bases between the two ends. Germline-derived CDR1 and CDR2 are SGHVS and FQNEAQ.

The V call is TRBV7-8, the J call TRBJ1-6; D gene uncertain. Germline CDR1 reads SGHVS; CDR2 reads FQNEAQ. CDR3 length equals 15 residues. V was clipped by 5 bases and J by 14 bases, with 22 bases between them. The CDR3 loop is CASSPTPAAAVTLHF. CDR3 in DNA: TGTGCCAGCAGCCCCACTCCAGCGGCAGCAGTTACCCTCCACTTT.